This TCR beta chain was profiled in a study of CD8 T cells in Susac syndrome. This CDR3 is 14 amino acids long. CDR1 and CDR2 (germline): DFQATT, SNEGSKA (reference sequence). Trimming took 6 bases from V and 6 from J, leaving 21 bases between them. The T cells that were sequenced for TCR beta were CD8+ and CD4+ cells from blood. Controls were drawn from healthy donors and were matched for age and sex. Both CD4+ and CD8+ T cells were negatively isolated, and TEMRA cells underwent FACS enrichment. Random hexamers were used to reverse transcribe the RNA input (about 0.5 to 1 ug). Coverage of TCR beta CDR3 amplification by immunoSEQ multiplex PCR extended to 54 Vbeta and 13 Jbeta. TCRdb reprocessed the immunoSEQ multiplex PCR reads with MiXCR, giving one entry per CDR3 protein. The profile covers about 150,000 distinct CDR3 sequences, with approximately 94% appearing a single time and over 0.07% taken by the ten largest.

This receptor was obtained from a human donor in good health. The genes are TRBV20-1 and TRBJ2-7; no reliable D call. Sequenced material: CD4+ T cells from PBMCs. DNA for the CDR3: TGCAGTGCCGCTCCCCTCGCACTCCGTAGCGAGCAGTACTTC. It is translated as CSAAPLALRSEQYF.